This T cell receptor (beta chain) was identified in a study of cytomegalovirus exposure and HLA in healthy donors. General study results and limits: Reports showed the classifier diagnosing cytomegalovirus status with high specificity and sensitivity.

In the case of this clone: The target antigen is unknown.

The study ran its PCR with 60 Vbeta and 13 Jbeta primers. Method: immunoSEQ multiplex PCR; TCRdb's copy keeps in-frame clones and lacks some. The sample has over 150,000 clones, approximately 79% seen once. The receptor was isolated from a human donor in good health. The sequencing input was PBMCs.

CDR3 sequence (DNA): TGCGCCAGCAGCTTGGAAGCGCTTTTTGCAGATACGCAGTATTTT. It encodes CASSLEALFADTQYF. The V call is TRBV5-1, the J call TRBJ2-3; D is undetermined. Germline V gives CDR1 SGHRS, CDR2 YFSETQ. The CDR3 is 15 residues long. Trimming took 0 bases from V and 4 from J, leaving 12 bases between them.